The 11 T cell receptor beta chains below all came from one sample that was sequenced in a study of cytomegalovirus exposure and HLA in healthy donors (dated 2017 in TCRdb). Libraries came from the immunoSEQ multiplex PCR assay. The multiplex PCR relied on a mix of 60 forward primers for TCR Vbeta segments and 13 reverse primers for TCR Jbeta segments. Drawn from immuneACCESS, this table holds only the in-frame rearrangements with V and J called that TCRdb kept. Clones are partly lost; checked studies trace under half to an unresolved V gene and leave the rest unexplained. The sample records over 50,000 clones, 75% to 85% of which are singletons. The ten largest account for 45% to 60% of the sample. Input material: PBMCs. All receptors come from a man in his fifties in good health and CMV-seropositive.

The V and J genes are TRBV5-1 and TRBJ2-3; 8 nucleotides line up with TRBD2. V shed 2 bases, J shed 9 bases, and the junction held 8 bases outside the gene matches. Germline-derived CDR1 and CDR2 are SGHRS and YFSETQ. The CDR3 spans 14 residues. CDR3 in amino acids: CASSFGTRADTQYF. The CDR3 coding sequence is TGCGCCAGCAGCTTCGGGACTAGGGCCGACACGCAGTATTTT.

V gene TRBV2 combines with J gene TRBJ1-1; 10 nucleotides line up with TRBD1. The CDR3 sequence is 12 residues long. Germline CDR1 SNHLY, CDR2 FYNNEI. The V gene end was trimmed by 6 bases and the J gene end by 5 bases; junction bases not matched to a gene: 0. The CDR3 DNA reads as TGTGCCAGCAGGGGACAGGGGACTGAAGCTTTCTTT. The encoded protein is CASRGQGTEAFF.

This clone was observed a few times. At one boundary the junction diverges from the germline segment, which might be a read error. V usage is TRBV7-2 and J usage is TRBJ2-7; no clear D. Germline V gene data show CDR1 as SGHTA and CDR2 as FQGNSA. This CDR3 has 14 amino acids. The CDR3 sequence is CASSQELELYEQYF. The CDR3 DNA reads as TGCGCCAGCAGCCAAGAGCTGGAGCTCTACGAGCAGTACTTC.

The chain carries TRBV9 and TRBJ1-1; 7 bases are a match to TRBD1. CDR3 length: 16 amino acids. Germline values: CDR1 SGDLS, CDR2 YYNGEE. The ends lost 4 bases at V and 2 bases at J; junction bases unmatched: 11. The CDR3 here is CASSPHRGQINTEAFF. The CDR3, as DNA: TGTGCCAGCAGCCCGCACCGGGGACAGATCAACACTGAAGCTTTCTTT. The entire variable domain, with the rest obtained from reference TRBV9 and TRBJ1-1, is as follows: DSGVTQTPKHLITATGQRVTLRCSPRSGDLSVYWYQQSLDQGLQFLIQYYNGEERAKGNILERFSAQQFPDLHSELNLSSLELGDSALYFCASSPHRGQINTEAFFGQGTRLTVV.

The chain has TRBV6-6 and TRBJ1-2; D may be TRBD1 (6 bases). The CDR3 contains 14 residues. Trimming took 6 bases from V and 1 from J, leaving 12 bases between them. Germline V lookup: CDR1 MNHNY, CDR2 SVGAGI (reference sequence). CDR3 loop: CASSQGSINYGYTF. Here the CDR3 DNA reads TGTGCCAGCAGCCAGGGGAGTATTAACTATGGCTACACCTTC.

The V and J genes are TRBV11-2 and TRBJ2-1; 15 bases align to TRBD2. The V gene end was trimmed by 3 bases and the J gene end by 7 bases; junction bases not matched to a gene: 4. CDR3 size: 16 residues. CDR1 is SGHAT and CDR2 is FQNNGV in the germline V gene. The CDR3 nucleotides read TGTGCCAGCAGCTTTAGCGGGACTAGCGGGAGGAATGAGCAGTTCTTC. It specifies CASSFSGTSGRNEQFF. The full variable domain, its missing parts supplied by reference TRBV11-2 and TRBJ2-1, is EAGVAQSPRYKIIEKRQSVAFWCNPISGHATLYWYQQILGQGPKLLIQFQNNGVVDDSQLPKDRFSAERLKGVDSTLKIQPAKLEDSAVYLCASSFSGTSGRNEQFFGPGTRLTVL.

The chain has TRBV6-5 and TRBJ1-5, with D perhaps TRBD1 (6 bases). Trimming removed 6 bases at V and 9 bases at J, with 15 bases between. The germline gives CDR1 MNHEY, CDR2 SVGAGI. The CDR3 extends over 13 amino acids. In DNA, the CDR3 is TGTGCCAGCAGCGACAGGACCATCTCGCCCCAGCATTTT. Translated: CASSDRTISPQHF.

This clone has at least ten counts. V is TRBV13 and J is TRBJ2-1, with 10 bases aligning to TRBD2. CDR3 size: 15 residues. CDR1 and CDR2 (germline): PRHDT, FYEKMQ (reference sequence). V shed 2 bases and J 8 bases; nucleotides not matched to a gene: 6. Here the CDR3 DNA reads TGTGCCAGCAGCTTAAGTCTAGCGGGAGTCGATGAGCAGTTCTTC. Translation: CASSLSLAGVDEQFF.

The gene calls are TRBV6-5 and TRBJ1-5, with 7 positions matching TRBD1. Germline lookup yields CDR1 MNHEY and CDR2 SVGAGI. The trim removed 4 bases at V and 2 bases at J, leaving 5 bases unmatched. CDR3 length equals 15 residues. As DNA, the CDR3 is TGTGCCAGCAGTTCGACAGGGCACGGCAATCAGCCCCAGCATTTT. Translated: CASSSTGHGNQPQHF.

This clone appeared once. This rearrangement joins TRBV11-2 to TRBJ1-5; D remains unclear. CDR1 SGHAT and CDR2 FQNNGV come from the germline V gene. This CDR3 is 18 amino acids long. The V end lost 0 bases, the J end lost 0 bases, and 15 bases lay between the germline ends. The CDR3 sequence is CASSLEETDPYSNQPQHF. CDR3 coding DNA: TGTGCCAGCAGCTTAGAGGAGACGGATCCCTATAGCAATCAGCCCCAGCATTTT.

The chain recombines TRBV5-1 with TRBJ2-7; D is perhaps TRBD2 (6 bases). The V end was cut by 1 base, the J end by 1 base, with 12 bases between. CDR3 length: 15 residues. CDR1 is SGHRS, CDR2 YFSETQ, per germline. The CDR3 bases are TGCGCCAGCAGCTTGAGCGGCGGGGATTCCTACGAGCAGTACTTC. It is translated as CASSLSGGDSYEQYF.